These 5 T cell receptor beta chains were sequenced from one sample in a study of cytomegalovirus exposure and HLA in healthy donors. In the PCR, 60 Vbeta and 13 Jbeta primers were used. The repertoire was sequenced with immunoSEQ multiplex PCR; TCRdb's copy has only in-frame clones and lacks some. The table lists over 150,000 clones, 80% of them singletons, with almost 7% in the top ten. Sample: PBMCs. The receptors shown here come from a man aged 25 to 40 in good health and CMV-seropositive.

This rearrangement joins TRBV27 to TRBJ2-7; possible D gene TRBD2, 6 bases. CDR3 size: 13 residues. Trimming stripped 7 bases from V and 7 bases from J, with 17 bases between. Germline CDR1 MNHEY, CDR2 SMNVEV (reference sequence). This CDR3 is CASKFSGVGEQYF. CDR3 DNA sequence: TGTGCCAGCAAATTTTCGGGAGTTGGGGAGCAGTACTTC.

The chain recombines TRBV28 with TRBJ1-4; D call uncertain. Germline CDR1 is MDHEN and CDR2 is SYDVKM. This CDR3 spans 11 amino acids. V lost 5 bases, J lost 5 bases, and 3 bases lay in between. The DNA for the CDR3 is TGTGCCAGCAGTCCAAATGAAAAACTGTTTTTT. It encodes CASSPNEKLFF.

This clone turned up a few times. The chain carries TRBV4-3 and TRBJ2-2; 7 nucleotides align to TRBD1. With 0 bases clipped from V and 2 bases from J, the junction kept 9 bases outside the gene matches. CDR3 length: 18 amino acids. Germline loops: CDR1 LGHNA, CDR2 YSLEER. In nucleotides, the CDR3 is TGCGCCAGCAGCCAAGATATGCGACAGGGATTCAACACCGGGGAGCTGTTTTTT. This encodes CASSQDMRQGFNTGELFF.

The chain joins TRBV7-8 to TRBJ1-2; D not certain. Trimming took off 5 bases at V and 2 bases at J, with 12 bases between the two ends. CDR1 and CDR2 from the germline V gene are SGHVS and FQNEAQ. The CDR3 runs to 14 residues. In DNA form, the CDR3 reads TGTGCCAGCAGCCCACATACGTCAAACTATGGCTACACCTTC. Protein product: CASSPHTSNYGYTF.

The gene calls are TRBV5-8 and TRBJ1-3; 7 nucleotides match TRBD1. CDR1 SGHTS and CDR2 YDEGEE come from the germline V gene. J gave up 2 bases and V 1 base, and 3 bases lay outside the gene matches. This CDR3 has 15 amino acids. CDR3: CASSLTDRAGNTIYF. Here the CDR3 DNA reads TGTGCCAGCAGCTTGACTGACAGGGCTGGAAACACCATATATTTT.